The clone carrying this T cell receptor (beta chain) showed up just a few times. The data derive from a study of T-cell memory formation after mild COVID-19. MiXCR was run by TCRdb on the 5' RACE reads, yielding one entry per CDR3 protein. The sample gives about 130,000 distinct CDR3 sequences, over 15% of which show up once; about 5.2% is in the top ten. Trimming shortened V by 5 bases and J by 7 bases, and 16 bases separated the two germline ends. Germline V gives CDR1 SGHRS, CDR2 YFSETQ. The CDR3 sequence is 14 residues long. Sequenced input: PBMCs or a T cell subset sorted from them (not recorded which). V usage is TRBV5-1 and J usage is TRBJ1-5; no definite D call. The TCR sequence derives from a young man who had mild COVID-19 (a few samples of this study predate the infection). Cell type and time point are not known. CDR3 residues: CASSPGDGRQPQHF. The CDR3 nucleotides are TGCGCCAGCAGTCCCGGGGATGGGCGACAGCCCCAGCATTTT.